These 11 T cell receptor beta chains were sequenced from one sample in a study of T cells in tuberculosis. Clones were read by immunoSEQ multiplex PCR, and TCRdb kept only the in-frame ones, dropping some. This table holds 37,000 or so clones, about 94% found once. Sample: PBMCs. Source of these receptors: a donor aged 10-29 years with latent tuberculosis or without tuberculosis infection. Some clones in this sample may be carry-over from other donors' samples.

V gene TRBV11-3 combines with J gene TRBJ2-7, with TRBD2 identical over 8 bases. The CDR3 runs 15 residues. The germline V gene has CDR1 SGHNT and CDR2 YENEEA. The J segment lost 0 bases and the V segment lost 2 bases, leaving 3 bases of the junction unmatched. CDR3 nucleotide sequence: TGTGCCAGCAGCTTAACTAGCGGTCCCTCCTACGAGCAGTACGTC. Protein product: CASSLTSGPSYEQYV.

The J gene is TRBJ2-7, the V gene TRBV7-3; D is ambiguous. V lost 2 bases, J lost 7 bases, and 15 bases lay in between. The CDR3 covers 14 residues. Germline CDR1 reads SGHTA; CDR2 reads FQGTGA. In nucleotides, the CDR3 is TGTGCCAGCAGCTTAGGGTGGCTAGGAAAAGAGCAGTACGTC. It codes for CASSLGWLGKEQYV.

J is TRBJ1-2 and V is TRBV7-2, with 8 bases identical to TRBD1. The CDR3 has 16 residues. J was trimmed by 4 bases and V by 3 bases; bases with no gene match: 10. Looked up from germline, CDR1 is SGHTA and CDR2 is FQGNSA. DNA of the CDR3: TGTGCCAGCAGCTTCACCGGACAGGGATTAATCTATGGCTACACCTTC. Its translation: CASSFTGQGLIYGYTF.

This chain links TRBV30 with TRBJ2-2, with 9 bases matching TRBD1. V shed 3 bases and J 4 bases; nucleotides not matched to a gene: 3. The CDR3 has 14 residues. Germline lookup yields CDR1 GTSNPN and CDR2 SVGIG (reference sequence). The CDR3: CAWRQTGGTGELFF. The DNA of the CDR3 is TGTGCCTGGAGGCAGACAGGGGGCACCGGGGAGCTGTTTTTT.

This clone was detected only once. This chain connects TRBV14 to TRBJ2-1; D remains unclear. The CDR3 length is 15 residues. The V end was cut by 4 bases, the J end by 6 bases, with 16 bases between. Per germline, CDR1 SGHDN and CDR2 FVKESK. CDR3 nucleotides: TGTGCCAGCAGCCGGGCCCTCACCTATGTCAATGAGCAGTTCTTC. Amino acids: CASSRALTYVNEQFF. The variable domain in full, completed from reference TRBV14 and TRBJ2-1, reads EAGVTQFPSHSVIEKGQTVTLRCDPISGHDNLYWYRRVMGKEIKFLLHFVKESKQDESGMPNNRFLAERTGGTYSTLKVQPAELEDSGVYFCASSRALTYVNEQFFGPGTRLTVL.

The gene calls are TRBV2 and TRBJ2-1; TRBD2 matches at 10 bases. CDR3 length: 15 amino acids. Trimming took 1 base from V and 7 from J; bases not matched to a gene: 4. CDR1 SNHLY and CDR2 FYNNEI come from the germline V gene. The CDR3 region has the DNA TGTGCCAGCAGTGAAGGGCTAGCGGGGGCAAATGAGCAGTTCTTC. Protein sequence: CASSEGLAGANEQFF.

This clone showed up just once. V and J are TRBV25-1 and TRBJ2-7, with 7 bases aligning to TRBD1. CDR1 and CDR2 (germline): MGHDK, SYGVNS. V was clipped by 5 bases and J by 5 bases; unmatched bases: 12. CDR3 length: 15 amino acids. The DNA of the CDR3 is TGTGCCAGCAGTCCCTACATCCTGACAGGGAACGAGCAGTACTTC. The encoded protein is CASSPYILTGNEQYF.

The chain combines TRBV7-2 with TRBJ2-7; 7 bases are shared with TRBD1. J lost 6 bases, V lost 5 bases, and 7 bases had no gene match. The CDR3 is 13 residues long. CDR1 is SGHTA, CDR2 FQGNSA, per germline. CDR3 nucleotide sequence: TGTGCCAGCAGCACCCAACAGGGGCTCGAGCAGTACGTC. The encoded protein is CASSTQQGLEQYV.

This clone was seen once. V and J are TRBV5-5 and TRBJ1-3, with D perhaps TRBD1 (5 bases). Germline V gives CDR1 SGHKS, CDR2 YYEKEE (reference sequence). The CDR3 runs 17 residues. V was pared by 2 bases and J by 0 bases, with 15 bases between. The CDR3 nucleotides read TGTGCCAGCAGCTTCCACCTGACAGAAAACTCTGGAAACACCATATATTTT. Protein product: CASSFHLTENSGNTIYF.

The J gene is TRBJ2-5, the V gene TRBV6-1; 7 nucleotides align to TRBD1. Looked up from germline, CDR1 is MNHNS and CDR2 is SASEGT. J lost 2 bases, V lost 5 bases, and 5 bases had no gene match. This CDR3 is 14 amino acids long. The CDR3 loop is CASSLDRAQETQYF. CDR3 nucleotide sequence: TGTGCCAGCAGTCTCGACAGGGCGCAAGAGACCCAGTACTTC.

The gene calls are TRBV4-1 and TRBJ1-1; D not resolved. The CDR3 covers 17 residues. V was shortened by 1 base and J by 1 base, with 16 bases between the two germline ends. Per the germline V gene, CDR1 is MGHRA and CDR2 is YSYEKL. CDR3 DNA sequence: TGCGCCAGCAGCCAAGCCCCCCTCAGGAGGAAGAACACTGAAGCTTTCTTT. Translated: CASSQAPLRRKNTEAFF.